One TCR beta chain is described in this entry. The data stem from a study of cytomegalovirus exposure and HLA in healthy donors. The study ran its PCR with 60 Vbeta and 13 Jbeta primers. TCRdb keeps only in-frame clones here, not all; method: immunoSEQ multiplex PCR. Counted here are 140,000 to 150,000 clones, roughly 76% occurring once; the ten biggest clones make up roughly 2.8%. CDR3 length equals 16 residues. From germline, CDR1 is SNHLY and CDR2 FYNNEI. V was pared by 7 bases and J by 5 bases, with 12 bases of the junction left unmatched. The clonotype comes from a woman aged 25 to 39 in good health and CMV-seronegative. The sequencing input was PBMCs. The chain has TRBV2 and TRBJ2-1, with 9 bases lining up with TRBD1. In DNA form, the CDR3 reads TGTGCCAGCAATCTCCCGGGACAGGGTACCCACAATGAGCAGTTCTTC. This translates into CASNLPGQGTHNEQFF.